This T cell receptor beta chain was sequenced in a study of blood T cells in healthy people across ages. It was with a sample-barcoded 5' primer and a J-beta primer mix that a second PCR of roughly 7 to 11 cycles was run. Each cDNA molecule was tagged by a template-switch adaptor that had 12 random nucleotides. TCRdb re-called the 5' RACE reads through MiXCR, storing one row per CDR3 protein. This table holds some 850,000 distinct CDR3 sequences, about 26% found once. On this clonotype: At one end, the junction sequence differs from germline, possibly due to a read error.

No fewer than 6 million PBMCs went into each sample. The CDR3 runs to 14 residues. This sample also belongs to another study, concerning T cells of mothers and their children. From that paper: The study sampled three healthy Caucasian mothers and their six children.

The TCR sequence derives from a boy between 10 and 17 years old in good health. The chain recombines TRBV12-3 or TRBV12-4 with TRBJ2-1; 9 bases are shared with TRBD2. Sequencing was done on a sample of blood. The CDR3 protein is CAGSLGLARSEQFF. CDR3 DNA: TGTGCCGGCAGTTTAGGACTAGCGCGGAGTGAGCAGTTCTTC.